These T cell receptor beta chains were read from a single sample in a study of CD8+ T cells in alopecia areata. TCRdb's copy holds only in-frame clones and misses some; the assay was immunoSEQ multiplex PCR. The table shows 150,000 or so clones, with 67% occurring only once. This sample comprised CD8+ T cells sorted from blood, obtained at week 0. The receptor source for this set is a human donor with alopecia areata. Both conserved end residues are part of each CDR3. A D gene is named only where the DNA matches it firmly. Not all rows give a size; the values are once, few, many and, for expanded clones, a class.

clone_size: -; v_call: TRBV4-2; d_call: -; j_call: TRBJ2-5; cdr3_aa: CASSQAGGLETQYF; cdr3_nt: TGTGCCAGCAGCCAAGCGGGGGGCTTAGAGACCCAGTACTTC
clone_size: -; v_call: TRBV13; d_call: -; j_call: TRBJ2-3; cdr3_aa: CASTVDWGTQYF; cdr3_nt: TGTGCCAGCACCGTAGATTGGGGTACGCAGTATTTT
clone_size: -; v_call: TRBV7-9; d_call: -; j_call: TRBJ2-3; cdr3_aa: CASSRGGVDTQYF; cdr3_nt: TGTGCCAGCAGCCGCGGCGGGGTAGATACGCAGTATTTT
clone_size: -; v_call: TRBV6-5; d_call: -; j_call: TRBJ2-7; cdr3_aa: CASSYQDSSYEQYF; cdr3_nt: TGTGCCAGCAGCTACCAGGACAGCTCCTACGAGCAGTACTTC
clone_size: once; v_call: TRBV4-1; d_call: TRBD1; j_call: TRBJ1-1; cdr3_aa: CASSQRPGTVVTEAFF; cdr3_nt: TGCGCCAGCAGCCAACGCCCCGGGACAGTCGTCACTGAAGCTTTCTTT
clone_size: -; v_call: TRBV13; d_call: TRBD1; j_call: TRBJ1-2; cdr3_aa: CASSLGPDRDRGLGYTF; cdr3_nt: TGTGCCAGCAGCTTAGGCCCAGACCGGGACAGGGGGCTAGGCTACACCTTC
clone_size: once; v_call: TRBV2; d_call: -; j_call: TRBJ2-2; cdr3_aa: CATDNREVRSGELFF; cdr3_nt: TGTGCCACCGATAACAGGGAAGTTAGGTCCGGGGAGCTGTTTTTT
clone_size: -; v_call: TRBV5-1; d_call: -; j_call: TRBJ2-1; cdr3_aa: CASSLARQGYNEQFF; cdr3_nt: TGCGCCAGCAGCTTGGCCCGTCAGGGCTACAATGAGCAGTTCTTC
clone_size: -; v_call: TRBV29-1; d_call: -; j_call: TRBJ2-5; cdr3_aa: CSVARTAQETQYF; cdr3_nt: TGCAGCGTTGCAAGGACAGCCCAAGAGACCCAGTACTTC
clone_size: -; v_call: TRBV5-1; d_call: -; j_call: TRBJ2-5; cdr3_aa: CASSSAVAQETQYF; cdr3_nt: TGCGCCAGCAGCTCGGCAGTGGCCCAAGAGACCCAGTACTTC